In its sample, the clone carrying this T cell receptor beta chain was seen once. Its antigen remains unidentified. Trimming took off 2 bases at V and 3 bases at J, with 13 bases between the two ends. This CDR3 is 16 amino acids long. Germline-derived CDR1 and CDR2 are WNHNN and SYGVQD (reference sequence). Cyclophosphamide on days +3 and +4 followed busulfan-fludarabine conditioning and a marrow graft. These data come from a study of T cells after posttransplantation cyclophosphamide. Study results and limitations: Skin or GI-infiltrating T cells shared few TRB sequences with blood.

Generated by immunoSEQ multiplex PCR, the TCRdb table keeps only in-frame clones and is missing some. This sample has tens of thousands of clones; around 80% occur once, and the top ten carry about 7.6%. This sequence joins TRBV10-1 and TRBJ2-2; the D gene is possibly TRBD1 (6 bases). The receptor's source is a female patient aged 40 to 50 who received an allogeneic stem cell transplant from a related donor, was CMV-positive, and had no GVHD. Among the T cells, some may be from the graft donor. The input for sequencing was CD4+ T cells sorted from blood, taken approximately 2,000 days after a stem cell transplant with posttransplant cyclophosphamide. CDR3 loop: CASSERENRDTGELFF. In DNA form, the CDR3 reads TGCGCCAGCAGTGAGAGGGAAAACAGGGACACCGGGGAGCTGTTTTTT.